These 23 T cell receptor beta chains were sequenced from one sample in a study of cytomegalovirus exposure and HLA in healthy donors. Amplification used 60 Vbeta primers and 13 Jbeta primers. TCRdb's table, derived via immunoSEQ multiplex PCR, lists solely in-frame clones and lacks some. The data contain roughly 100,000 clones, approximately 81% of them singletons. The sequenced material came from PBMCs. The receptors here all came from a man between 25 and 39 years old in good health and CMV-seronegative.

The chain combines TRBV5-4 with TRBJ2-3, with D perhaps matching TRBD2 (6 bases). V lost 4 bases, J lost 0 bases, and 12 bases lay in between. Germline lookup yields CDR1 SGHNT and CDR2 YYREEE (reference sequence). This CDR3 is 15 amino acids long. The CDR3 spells CASSAASASTDTQYF. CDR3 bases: TGTGCCAGCAGCGCGGCTAGCGCTAGCACAGATACGCAGTATTTT. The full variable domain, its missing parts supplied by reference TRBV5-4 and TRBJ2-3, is ETGVTQSPTHLIKTRGQQVTLRCSSQSGHNTVSWYQQALGQGPQFIFQYYREEENGRGNFPPRFSGLQFPNYSSELNVNALELDDSALYLCASSAASASTDTQYFGPGTRLTVL.

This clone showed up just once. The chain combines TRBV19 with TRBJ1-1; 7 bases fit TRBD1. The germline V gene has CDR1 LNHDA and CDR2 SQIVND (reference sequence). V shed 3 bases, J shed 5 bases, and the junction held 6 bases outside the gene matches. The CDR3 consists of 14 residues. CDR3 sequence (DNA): TGTGCCAGTAGTATCGGGCAGGGGGAAACTGAAGCTTTCTTT. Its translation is CASSIGQGETEAFF.

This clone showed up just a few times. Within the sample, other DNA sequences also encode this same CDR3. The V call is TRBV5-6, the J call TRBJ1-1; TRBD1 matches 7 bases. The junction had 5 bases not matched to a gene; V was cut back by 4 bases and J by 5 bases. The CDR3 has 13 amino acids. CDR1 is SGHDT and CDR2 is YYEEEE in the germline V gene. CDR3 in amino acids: CASSPDRDTEAFF. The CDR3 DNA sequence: TGTGCCAGCAGCCCCGACAGGGATACTGAAGCTTTCTTT. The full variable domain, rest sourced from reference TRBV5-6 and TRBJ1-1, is DAGVTQSPTHLIKTRGQQVTLRCSPKSGHDTVSWYQQALGQGPQFIFQYYEEEERQRGNFPDRFSGHQFPNYSSELNVNALLLGDSALYLCASSPDRDTEAFFGQGTRLTVV.

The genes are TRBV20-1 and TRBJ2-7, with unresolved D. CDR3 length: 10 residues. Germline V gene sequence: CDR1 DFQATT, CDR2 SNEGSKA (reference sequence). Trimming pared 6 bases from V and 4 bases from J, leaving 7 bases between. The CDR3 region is CSAVSYEQYF. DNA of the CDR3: TGCAGTGCAGTCAGTTACGAGCAGTACTTC.

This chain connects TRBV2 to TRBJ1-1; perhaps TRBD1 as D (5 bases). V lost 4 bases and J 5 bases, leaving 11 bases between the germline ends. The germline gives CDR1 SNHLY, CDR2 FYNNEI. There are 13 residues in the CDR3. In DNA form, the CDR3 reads TGTGCCAGCAGTGCGGAGGGGTGGACTGAAGCTTTCTTT. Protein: CASSAEGWTEAFF.

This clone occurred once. CDR3 sequence reads: CASSRMGTGGIDTQYF. The CDR3, as DNA: TGCGCCAGCAGTCGTATGGGGACAGGGGGTATAGATACGCAGTATTTT. The rearrangement uses TRBV4-3 and TRBJ2-3; 11 bases are a match to TRBD1. There are 16 residues in the CDR3. CDR1 and CDR2 from the germline V gene are LGHNA and YSLEER. J gave up 5 bases and V 6 bases, and 10 bases lay outside the gene matches.

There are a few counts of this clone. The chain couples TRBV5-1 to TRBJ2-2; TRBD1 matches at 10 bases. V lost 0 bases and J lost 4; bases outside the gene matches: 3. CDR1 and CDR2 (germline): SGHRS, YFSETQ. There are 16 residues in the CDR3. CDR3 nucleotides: TGCGCCAGCAGCTTGGGACAGGGGGCCAGCACCGGGGAGCTGTTTTTT. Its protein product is CASSLGQGASTGELFF.

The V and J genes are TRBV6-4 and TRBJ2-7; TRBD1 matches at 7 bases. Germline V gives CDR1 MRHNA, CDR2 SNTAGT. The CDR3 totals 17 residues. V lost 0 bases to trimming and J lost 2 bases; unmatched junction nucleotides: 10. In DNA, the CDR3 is TGTGCCAGCAGTGACTCTGGACAGGAATTTTTTACCTACGAGCAGTACTTC. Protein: CASSDSGQEFFTYEQYF.

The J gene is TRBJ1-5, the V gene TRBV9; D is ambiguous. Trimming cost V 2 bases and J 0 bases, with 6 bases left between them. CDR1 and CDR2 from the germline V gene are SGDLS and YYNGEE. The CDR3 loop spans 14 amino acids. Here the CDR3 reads CASSVGHSNQPQHF. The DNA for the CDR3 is TGTGCCAGCAGCGTTGGGCATAGCAATCAGCCCCAGCATTTT.

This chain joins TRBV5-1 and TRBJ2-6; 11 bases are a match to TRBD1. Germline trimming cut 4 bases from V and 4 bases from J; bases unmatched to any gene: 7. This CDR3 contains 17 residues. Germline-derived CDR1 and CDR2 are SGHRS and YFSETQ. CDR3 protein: CASSVGQGAIGANVLTF. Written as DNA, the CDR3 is TGCGCCAGCAGCGTCGGACAGGGGGCGATAGGGGCCAACGTCCTGACTTTC.

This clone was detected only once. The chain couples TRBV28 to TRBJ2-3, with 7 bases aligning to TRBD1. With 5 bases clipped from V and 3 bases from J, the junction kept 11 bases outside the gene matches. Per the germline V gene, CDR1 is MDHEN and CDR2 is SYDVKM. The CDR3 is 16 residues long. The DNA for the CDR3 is TGTGCCAGCAGTCCACAGGGGAGAGGGTTTACAGATACGCAGTATTTT. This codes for CASSPQGRGFTDTQYF.

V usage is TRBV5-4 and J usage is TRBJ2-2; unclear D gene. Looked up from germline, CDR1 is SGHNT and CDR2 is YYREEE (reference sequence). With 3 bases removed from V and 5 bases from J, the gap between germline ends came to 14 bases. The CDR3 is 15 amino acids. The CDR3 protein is CASSSSTGYTGELFF. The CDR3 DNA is TGTGCCAGCAGCTCGTCAACCGGGTATACCGGGGAGCTGTTTTTT.

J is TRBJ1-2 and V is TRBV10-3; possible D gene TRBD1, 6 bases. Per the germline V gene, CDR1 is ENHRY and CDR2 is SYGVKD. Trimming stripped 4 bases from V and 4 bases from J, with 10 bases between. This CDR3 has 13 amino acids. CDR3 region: CAISVAGVYGYTF. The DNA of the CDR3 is TGTGCCATCAGTGTAGCAGGGGTCTATGGCTACACCTTC.

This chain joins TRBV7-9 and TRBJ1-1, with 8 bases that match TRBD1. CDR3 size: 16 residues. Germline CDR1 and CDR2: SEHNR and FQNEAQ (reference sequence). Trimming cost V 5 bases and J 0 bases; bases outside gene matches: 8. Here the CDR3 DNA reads TGTGCCAGCAGCACTCATCCGGGACAGGTGAACACTGAAGCTTTCTTT. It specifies CASSTHPGQVNTEAFF.

The CDR3 DNA reads TGTGCCAGCAGCTTAGGGACTAGCGGGAGTTGGAATGAGCAGTTCTTC. Protein product: CASSLGTSGSWNEQFF. The V and J genes are TRBV11-2 and TRBJ2-1; 13 bases fit TRBD2. V shed 1 base and J 7 bases; nucleotides not matched to a gene: 4. The germline V gene encodes CDR1 SGHAT and CDR2 FQNNGV. The CDR3 covers 16 residues.

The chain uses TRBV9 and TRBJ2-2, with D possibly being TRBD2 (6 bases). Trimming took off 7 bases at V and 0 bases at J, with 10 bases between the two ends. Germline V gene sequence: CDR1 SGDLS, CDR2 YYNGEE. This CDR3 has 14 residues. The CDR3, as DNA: TGTGCCAGCGCCCGACTAGCGAACACCGGGGAGCTGTTTTTT. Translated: CASARLANTGELFF.

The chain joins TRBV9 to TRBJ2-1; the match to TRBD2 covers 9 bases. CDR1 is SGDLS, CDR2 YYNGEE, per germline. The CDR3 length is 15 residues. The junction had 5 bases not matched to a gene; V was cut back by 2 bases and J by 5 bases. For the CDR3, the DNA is TGTGCCAGCAGCGTGACTAGCGGTACTAACAATGAGCAGTTCTTC. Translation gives CASSVTSGTNNEQFF. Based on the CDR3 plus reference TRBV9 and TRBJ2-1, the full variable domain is DSGVTQTPKHLITATGQRVTLRCSPRSGDLSVYWYQQSLDQGLQFLIQYYNGEERAKGNILERFSAQQFPDLHSELNLSSLELGDSALYFCASSVTSGTNNEQFFGPGTRLTVL.

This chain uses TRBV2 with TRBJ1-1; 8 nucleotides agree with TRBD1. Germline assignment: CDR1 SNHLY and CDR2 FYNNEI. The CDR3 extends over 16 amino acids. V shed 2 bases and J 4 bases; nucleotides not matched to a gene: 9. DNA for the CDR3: TGTGCCAGCAGTGAAAGGAGCCTCACAGGGGGCACTGAAGCTTTCTTT. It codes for CASSERSLTGGTEAFF.

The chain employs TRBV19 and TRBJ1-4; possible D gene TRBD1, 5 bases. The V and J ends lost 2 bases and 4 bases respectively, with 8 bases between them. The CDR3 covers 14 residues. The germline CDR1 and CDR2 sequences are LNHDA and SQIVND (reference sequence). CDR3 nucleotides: TGTGCCAGTAGTATATCGGGGGTTAATGAAAAACTGTTTTTT. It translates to CASSISGVNEKLFF. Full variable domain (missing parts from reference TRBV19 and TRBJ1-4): DGGITQSPKYLFRKEGQNVTLSCEQNLNHDAMYWYRQDPGQGLRLIYYSQIVNDFQKGDIAEGYSVSREKKESFPLTVTSAQKNPTAFYLCASSISGVNEKLFFGSGTQLSVL.

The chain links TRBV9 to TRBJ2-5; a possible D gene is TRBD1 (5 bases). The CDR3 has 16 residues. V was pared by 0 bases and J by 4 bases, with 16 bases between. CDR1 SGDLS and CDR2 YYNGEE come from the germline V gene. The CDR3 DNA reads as TGTGCCAGCAGCGTAGGGCAGGGATGGGGCGCAGAGACCCAGTACTTC. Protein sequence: CASSVGQGWGAETQYF.

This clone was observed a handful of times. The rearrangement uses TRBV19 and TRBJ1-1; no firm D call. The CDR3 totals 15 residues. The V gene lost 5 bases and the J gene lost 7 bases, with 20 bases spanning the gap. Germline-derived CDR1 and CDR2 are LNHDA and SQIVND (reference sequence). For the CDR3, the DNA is TGTGCCAGTAGTTCAGAGGTCGGCTCGAGAGTTGAAGCTTTCTTT. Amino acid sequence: CASSSEVGSRVEAFF.

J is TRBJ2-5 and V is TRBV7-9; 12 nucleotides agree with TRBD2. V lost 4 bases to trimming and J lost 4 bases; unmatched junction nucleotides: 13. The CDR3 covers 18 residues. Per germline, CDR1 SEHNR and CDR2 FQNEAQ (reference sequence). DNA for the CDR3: TGTGCCAGCAGCTCGAGATCGTTTCTAGCGGGAGGGCTAGAGACCCAGTACTTC. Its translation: CASSSRSFLAGGLETQYF.

In DNA form, the CDR3 reads TGTGCCATTAAGGGGGTACCTAATGAAAAACTGTTTTTT. This sequence encodes CAIKGVPNEKLFF. V is TRBV21-1 and J is TRBJ1-4; no DNA check was done on the table's D call, TRBD1. TRBV21-1 is an annotated pseudogene. The CDR3 extends over 13 amino acids.